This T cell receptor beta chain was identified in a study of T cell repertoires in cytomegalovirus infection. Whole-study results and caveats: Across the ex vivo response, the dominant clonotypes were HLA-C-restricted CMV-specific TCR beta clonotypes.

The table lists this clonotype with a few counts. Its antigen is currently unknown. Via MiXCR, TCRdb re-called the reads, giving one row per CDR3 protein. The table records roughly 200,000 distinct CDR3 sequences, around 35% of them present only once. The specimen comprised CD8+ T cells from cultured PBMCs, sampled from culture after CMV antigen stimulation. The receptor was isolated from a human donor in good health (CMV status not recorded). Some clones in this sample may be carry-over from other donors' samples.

CDR3 residues: CASSQIAGGEWTGELFF. CDR3 coding DNA: TGCGCCAGCAGCCAAATTGCGGGGGGGGAGTGGACCGGGGAGCTGTTTTTT. This chain connects TRBV4-1 to TRBJ2-2, with 9 bases matching TRBD2. The V segment lost 2 bases and the J segment 5 bases; nucleotides outside the gene matches: 9. The CDR3 runs to 17 residues. Looked up from germline, CDR1 is MGHRA and CDR2 is YSYEKL.